The 4 T cell receptor beta chains below come from one sample, sequenced in a study of blood T cell repertoires in COVID-19. The repertoire was sequenced with immunoSEQ multiplex PCR; TCRdb's copy has only in-frame clones and lacks some. Counted here are 150,000 to 200,000 clones, around 85% occurring once; the ten biggest clones make up 7.5% to 10%. Sample: peripheral blood. The receptors stem from a man in his fifties with active or convalescent COVID-19.

The rearrangement joins TRBV14 to TRBJ2-5; the match to TRBD2 covers 10 bases. The V gene end was trimmed by 1 base and the J gene end by 9 bases; junction bases not matched to a gene: 8. Germline-derived CDR1 and CDR2 are SGHDN and FVKESK. CDR3 length: 15 residues. The CDR3 nucleotides are TGTGCCAGCAGCCAAGTTACTAGCGGGGCGATGCCCCAGTACTTC. Protein: CASSQVTSGAMPQYF.

CDR3 protein: CASSSSPGLAGGYNEQFF. The CDR3 DNA reads TGTGCCAGCAGCTCTTCCCCTGGACTAGCGGGGGGTTACAATGAGCAGTTCTTC. The chain carries TRBV7-3 and TRBJ2-1, with 14 nucleotides matching TRBD2. With V trimmed by 4 bases and J by 4 bases, 9 bases remained unmatched. The CDR3 is 18 amino acids. Germline V gene sequence: CDR1 SGHTA, CDR2 FQGTGA.

This CDR3 reads CASSLEGGTGELFF. CDR3 nucleotides: TGTGCCAGCAGCTTAGAAGGGGGCACCGGGGAGCTGTTTTTT. The chain combines TRBV7-6 with TRBJ2-2, with a possible D match to TRBD1 (6 bases). In germline, CDR1 is SGHVS, CDR2 FNYEAQ. The CDR3 is 14 amino acids. Trimming stripped 1 base from V and 4 bases from J, with 7 bases between. The entire variable domain, with the rest obtained from reference TRBV7-6 and TRBJ2-2, is as follows: GAGVSQSPRYKVTKRGQDVALRCDPISGHVSLYWYRQALGQGPEFLTYFNYEAQQDKSGLPNDRFSAERPEGSISTLTIQRTEQRDSAMYRCASSLEGGTGELFFGEGSRLTVL.

This clone was recorded a few times. The genes are TRBV29-1 and TRBJ2-7; no definite D call. V lost 3 bases and J lost 0, with 12 bases in between. CDR3 length equals 14 residues. The germline V gene encodes CDR1 SQVTM and CDR2 ANQGSEA. The CDR3 DNA is TGCAGCGTTGAGCCAGGTGCAAACTCCTACGAGCAGTACTTC. It yields the protein CSVEPGANSYEQYF.